One sample yielded the 30 T cell receptor beta chains listed below, sequenced in a study of T-cell reconstitution after alpha-beta-depleted transplantation in children. Unique molecular identifiers featured in how the TCRbeta library was prepared. TCRdb re-called the PCR reads with MiXCR, one entry per CDR3 protein. The repertoire holds about 120,000 distinct CDR3 sequences, with 10% as singletons. The sequencing used PBMCs from the stem cell graft donor, collected from the stem cell graft. These receptors all stem from a human donor who donated a stem cell graft to a child with acute lymphoblastic leukemia.

The chain has TRBV7-2 and TRBJ2-5; TRBD1 is a possible D gene (6 bases). The germline V gene encodes CDR1 SGHTA and CDR2 FQGNSA. The germline V and J ends were trimmed by 5 bases and 1 base, with 11 bases remaining between them. CDR3 size: 14 residues. CDR3 nucleotide sequence: TGTGCCAGCAGCCCGTGGACAGCCCAAGAGACCCAGTACTTC. Residues: CASSPWTAQETQYF.

This clonotype was seen at least ten times. This chain joins TRBV29-1 and TRBJ2-7; tentative D call: TRBD2 (6 bases). The ends were cut back, 1 base at V and 3 bases at J, with 13 bases in the middle. CDR1 and CDR2 from the germline V gene are SQVTM and ANQGSEA. The CDR3 is 14 residues long. CDR3 region: CSVEGGGGSYEQYF. The CDR3 DNA is TGCAGCGTTGAAGGGGGTGGGGGGAGCTACGAGCAGTACTTC.

This clonotype was observed many times. The chain is built from TRBV19 and TRBJ2-1; perhaps TRBD2 as D (5 bases). This CDR3 comprises 14 residues. CDR1 LNHDA and CDR2 SQIVND come from the germline V gene (reference sequence). V was shortened by 6 bases and J by 5 bases, with 14 bases between the two germline ends. The CDR3 loop reads CASRPSSVDNEQFF. DNA for the CDR3: TGTGCCAGTAGACCGAGTAGCGTCGACAATGAGCAGTTCTTC.

This clonotype was observed many times. The V and J genes are TRBV12-3 or TRBV12-4 and TRBJ1-6, with D perhaps TRBD1 (6 bases). The length of the CDR3 is 18 residues. Trimming took 6 bases from V and 0 from J, leaving 18 bases between them. The CDR3 loop is CASRGGRNYSSYNSPLHF. The DNA for the CDR3 is TGTGCCAGCAGAGGGGGTCGTAACTACAGCTCCTATAATTCACCCCTCCACTTT.

This clonotype has a count of ten or more. This chain uses TRBV3-1 with TRBJ2-7; TRBD2 matches 9 bases. Germline CDR1 and CDR2: LGHDT and YNNKEL (reference sequence). This CDR3 is 16 amino acids long. The V and J ends lost 4 bases and 4 bases, in that order; junction bases with no gene match: 11. In DNA form, the CDR3 reads TGTGCCAGCAGCCCCATTCGGGCGGGAGGGCCGTACGAGCAGTACTTC. It specifies CASSPIRAGGPYEQYF.

The rearrangement links TRBV4-3 to TRBJ2-3, with D perhaps matching TRBD2 (5 bases). V lost 4 bases, J lost 4 bases, and 15 bases lay in between. This CDR3 has 15 residues. From germline, CDR1 is LGHNA and CDR2 YSLEER. For the CDR3, the DNA is TGCGCCAGCAGCCTCAGTCAAGGGCGGGCAGATACGCAGTATTTT. It encodes CASSLSQGRADTQYF.

The sample holds many counts of this clonotype. The rearrangement links TRBV12-3 or TRBV12-4 to TRBJ2-2, with D possibly matching TRBD1 (6 bases). Trimming cost V 6 bases and J 7 bases, with 15 bases left between them. This CDR3 contains 14 residues. CDR3 in amino acids: CASSPQGWGGELFF. In DNA, the CDR3 is TGTGCCAGCAGCCCACAGGGTTGGGGCGGGGAGCTGTTTTTT.

This clonotype was seen repeatedly, ten times or more. V usage is TRBV27 and J usage is TRBJ1-1; 10 positions agree with TRBD1. After removal of 3 bases from V and 5 bases from J, the junction contained 3 bases not matched to a gene. From germline, CDR1 is MNHEY and CDR2 SMNVEV (reference sequence). The length of the CDR3 is 14 residues. The CDR3 spells CASSFPGQGTEAFF. The CDR3 region has the DNA TGTGCCAGCAGTTTCCCGGGACAGGGGACTGAAGCTTTCTTT.

There are many counts of this clonotype. The chain has TRBV6-5 and TRBJ2-1; TRBD2 aligns across 7 bases. The ends lost 4 bases at V and 2 bases at J; junction bases unmatched: 8. The CDR3 length is 16 residues. CDR1 and CDR2 (germline): MNHEY, SVGAGI. The CDR3 region is CASSLLNAGAYNEQFF. DNA of the CDR3: TGTGCCAGCAGTTTACTCAATGCGGGAGCCTACAATGAGCAGTTCTTC.

This clonotype has ten or more counts. This chain uses TRBV12-3 or TRBV12-4 with TRBJ1-5, with D perhaps matching TRBD1 (6 bases). The germline V and J ends were trimmed by 5 bases and 3 bases, with 8 bases remaining between them. The CDR3 is made up of 13 amino acids. In DNA form, the CDR3 reads TGTGCCAGCAGTCCGGGGGCCAATCAGCCCCAGCATTTT. It yields the protein CASSPGANQPQHF.

This clonotype occurred many times. As DNA, the CDR3 is TGTGCCAGCAGTCAGCGGGGGGCCTACGAGCAGTACTTC. This gives the protein CASSQRGAYEQYF. This sequence joins TRBV11-3 and TRBJ2-7, with 9 bases fitting TRBD2. CDR1 and CDR2 (germline): SGHNT, YENEEA. The CDR3 sequence is 13 residues long. The ends lost 6 bases at V and 2 bases at J; junction bases unmatched: 2.

To note about this clonotype: With a much larger clone just one base away, this may be a read error. The chain is built from TRBV5-5 and TRBJ1-2, with D uncertain. Germline CDR1 is SGHKS and CDR2 is YYEKEE (reference sequence). Deletions cut 5 bases from V and 12 bases from J, with 23 bases between. The CDR3 runs to 14 residues. The CDR3 is CASSSGPIKEGDTF. The DNA for the CDR3 is TGTGCCAGCAGTTCGGGCCCCATTAAAGAGGGCGACACCTTC.

J is TRBJ2-1 and V is TRBV11-2; a possible D gene is TRBD2 (5 bases). CDR3 size: 13 residues. Trimming stripped 1 base from V and 12 bases from J, with 13 bases between. CDR1 is SGHAT, CDR2 FQNNGV, per germline. The CDR3 spells CASSLGGSVLQFF. The CDR3 region has the DNA TGTGCCAGCAGCTTAGGTGGGAGCGTGTTGCAGTTCTTC.

There are many counts of this clonotype. The chain couples TRBV7-8 to TRBJ2-1; D might be TRBD2 (6 bases). Trimming left V 5 bases short and J 12 bases short, with 20 bases between. The CDR3 consists of 14 residues. Germline V gene sequence: CDR1 SGHVS, CDR2 FQNEAQ. The CDR3 nucleotides are TGTGCCAGCAGCCCCCAATCTAGCGCCCTTGGGCAGTTCTTC. Its translation is CASSPQSSALGQFF.

This clonotype has a handful of counts. This chain connects TRBV12-3 or TRBV12-4 to TRBJ2-1; 13 nucleotides match TRBD2. This CDR3 contains 17 residues. J lost 5 bases, V lost 7 bases, and 11 bases had no gene match. The CDR3 DNA is TGTGCCAGCACCAAAGGACTAGCGGGAGTCTGGAACAATGAGCAGTTCTTC. It encodes CASTKGLAGVWNNEQFF.

This clonotype came up many times. CDR3 bases: TGTGCCAGCAGCAGGACAGGGGGCAATCAGCCCCAGCATTTT. Protein: CASSRTGGNQPQHF. The chain is built from TRBV6-5 and TRBJ1-5, with 9 bases identical to TRBD1. V was clipped by 6 bases and J by 2 bases; unmatched bases: 2. Germline loops: CDR1 MNHEY, CDR2 SVGAGI. The CDR3 has 14 residues.

This clonotype was counted ten times or more. The chain carries TRBV4-1 and TRBJ2-3; TRBD2 might be the D (6 bases). The germline V gene has CDR1 MGHRA and CDR2 YSYEKL. V was trimmed by 4 bases and J by 0 bases, leaving 26 bases between them. This CDR3 is 20 amino acids long. Here the CDR3 DNA reads TGCGCCAGCAGCCTCCTCGCCTCGGTCGGGACTCTCCCTAGCACAGATACGCAGTATTTT. Protein sequence: CASSLLASVGTLPSTDTQYF.

Many counts were recorded for this clonotype. The rearrangement uses TRBV29-1 and TRBJ1-6; D is uncertain. V was clipped by 4 bases and J by 14 bases, with 18 bases between them. The CDR3 consists of 13 residues. Germline-derived CDR1 and CDR2 are SQVTM and ANQGSEA. The CDR3 sequence: CSVVVVLGQALHF. CDR3 bases: TGCAGCGTTGTGGTTGTTTTGGGTCAGGCCCTCCACTTT. Looking up the rest from reference TRBV29-1 and TRBJ1-6 gives the full variable domain: SAVISQKPSRDICQRGTSLTIQCQVDSQVTMMFWYRQQPGQSLTLIATANQGSEATYESGFVIDKFPISRPNLTFSTLTVSNMSPEDSSIYLCSVVVVLGQALHFGNGTRLTVT.

In the case of this clonotype: A much bigger clone sits one base away, suggesting this may be a read error. This chain joins TRBV5-1 and TRBJ2-7; D may be TRBD1 (6 bases). Trimming removed 4 bases at V and 2 bases at J, with 10 bases between. Germline loops: CDR1 SGHRS, CDR2 YFSETQ. This CDR3 is built from 13 residues. In DNA form, the CDR3 reads TGCGCCAGCAGCGCGGACAGACCCTACGAGCAGTACTTC. This translates into CASSADRPYEQYF. Looking up the rest from reference TRBV5-1 and TRBJ2-7 gives the full variable domain: KAGVTQTPRYLIKTRGQQVTLSCSPISGHRSVSWYQQTPGQGLQFLFEYFSETQRNKGNFPGRFSGRQFSNSRSEMNVSTLELGDSALYLCASSADRPYEQYFGPGTRLTVT.

In its sample, this clonotype was seen many times. The chain joins TRBV18 to TRBJ2-6, with no clear D. There are 13 residues in the CDR3. The germline V and J ends were trimmed by 3 bases and 4 bases, with 4 bases remaining between them. Germline loops: CDR1 KGHSH, CDR2 LQKENI. As DNA, the CDR3 is TGTGCCAGCTCACCTTACGGGGCCAACGTCCTGACTTTC. Amino acid sequence: CASSPYGANVLTF.

This clonotype came up many times. The V call is TRBV18, the J call TRBJ2-7, with 11 positions matching TRBD1. Trimming at V came to 2 bases and at J to 2 bases, leaving 2 bases not matched to a gene. This CDR3 is built from 15 residues. Germline values: CDR1 KGHSH, CDR2 LQKENI. The CDR3 protein is CASSPGTGGAYEQYF. The CDR3 DNA follows: TGTGCCAGCTCACCAGGGACAGGGGGGGCCTACGAGCAGTACTTC.

This clonotype was counted many times. This chain links TRBV12-3 or TRBV12-4 with TRBJ2-2, with TRBD2 matching over 8 bases. This CDR3 region has 16 residues. The V segment lost 7 bases and the J segment 1 base; nucleotides outside the gene matches: 8. CDR3 residues: CASTLAGGMNTGELFF. The CDR3 DNA is TGTGCCAGCACACTGGCGGGGGGCATGAACACCGGGGAGCTGTTTTTT.

This clonotype appeared many times. The chain carries TRBV13 and TRBJ2-1; no reliable D call. CDR3 length: 15 amino acids. The germline V gene encodes CDR1 PRHDT and CDR2 FYEKMQ (reference sequence). Trimming removed 2 bases from V and 3 bases from J, with 11 bases in between. DNA for the CDR3: TGTGCCAGCAGCTTAATACAAAGGGACTACAATGAGCAGTTCTTC. Amino acid sequence: CASSLIQRDYNEQFF.

This clonotype was recorded at least ten times. The chain links TRBV6-1 to TRBJ2-1; 14 bases are a match to TRBD2. J lost 10 bases, V lost 5 bases, and 10 bases had no gene match. CDR3 size: 16 residues. Per the germline V gene, CDR1 is MNHNS and CDR2 is SASEGT. CDR3 DNA: TGTGCCAGCAGTCCAGGGACTAGCGGGAGAAATGAAGAGCAGTTCTTC. Its protein product is CASSPGTSGRNEEQFF.

This clonotype was observed many times. J is TRBJ2-7 and V is TRBV7-2, with 9 positions matching TRBD1. Germline CDR1 reads SGHTA; CDR2 reads FQGNSA. The CDR3 sequence is 16 residues long. The J segment lost 1 base and the V segment lost 5 bases, leaving 9 bases of the junction unmatched. The CDR3 DNA is TGTGCCAGCAGCCCGACTTGGACAGGGGTGTCCTACGAGCAGTACTTC. This translates into CASSPTWTGVSYEQYF.

This clonotype appeared many times. This chain joins TRBV7-2 and TRBJ1-6; possible D gene TRBD1, 5 bases. V lost 5 bases to trimming and J lost 9 bases, with 17 bases between them. Germline V CDR1 and CDR2: SGHTA, FQGNSA. This CDR3 contains 15 residues. CDR3 amino acids: CASSPWSGRGSPLHF. In DNA form, the CDR3 reads TGTGCCAGCAGCCCCTGGAGCGGGAGGGGTTCACCCCTCCACTTT.

This clonotype came up many times. The chain links TRBV28 to TRBJ2-7; D gene ambiguous. The CDR3 spans 14 residues. In germline, CDR1 is MDHEN, CDR2 SYDVKM. The germline V and J ends were trimmed by 1 base and 2 bases, with 9 bases remaining between them. DNA of the CDR3: TGTGCCAGCAGTTTATATTTAGGCGCCTACGAGCAGTACTTC. Amino acids: CASSLYLGAYEQYF.

This clonotype has ten or more counts. The J gene is TRBJ2-5, the V gene TRBV4-3, with D perhaps TRBD1 (6 bases). Trimming shortened V by 2 bases and J by 3 bases, and 16 bases separated the two germline ends. There are 16 residues in the CDR3. Germline CDR1 and CDR2: LGHNA and YSLEER. The DNA of the CDR3 is TGCGCCAGCAGCCAATGGAAGGGGCAGGGGAAAGAGACCCAGTACTTC. Protein: CASSQWKGQGKETQYF.

This clonotype was seen at least ten times. This rearrangement joins TRBV5-1 to TRBJ1-1, with TRBD1 matching over 11 bases. V lost 4 bases to trimming and J lost 1 base; unmatched junction nucleotides: 3. The CDR3 is made up of 15 amino acids. Germline V gives CDR1 SGHRS, CDR2 YFSETQ. CDR3 sequence (DNA): TGCGCCAGCAGCGACGGGACAGGGGGGAACACTGAAGCTTTCTTT. Translated: CASSDGTGGNTEAFF. Variable domain in full (rest from reference TRBV5-1 and TRBJ1-1): KAGVTQTPRYLIKTRGQQVTLSCSPISGHRSVSWYQQTPGQGLQFLFEYFSETQRNKGNFPGRFSGRQFSNSRSEMNVSTLELGDSALYLCASSDGTGGNTEAFFGQGTRLTVV.

This clonotype was recorded a few times. V and J are TRBV2 and TRBJ2-1; 7 nucleotides line up with TRBD2. The CDR3 runs 12 residues. Germline V lookup: CDR1 SNHLY, CDR2 FYNNEI. The J segment lost 8 bases and the V segment lost 3 bases, leaving 1 base of the junction unmatched. The CDR3 region is CASSDGRDEQFF. Here the CDR3 DNA reads TGTGCCAGCAGTGATGGGAGGGATGAGCAGTTCTTC. The full variable domain, in which reference TRBV2 and TRBJ2-1 provide the parts outside the CDR3, is EPEVTQTPSHQVTQMGQEVILRCVPISNHLYFYWYRQILGQKVEFLVSFYNNEISEKSEIFDDQFSVERPDGSNFTLKIRSTKLEDSAMYFCASSDGRDEQFFGPGTRLTVL.